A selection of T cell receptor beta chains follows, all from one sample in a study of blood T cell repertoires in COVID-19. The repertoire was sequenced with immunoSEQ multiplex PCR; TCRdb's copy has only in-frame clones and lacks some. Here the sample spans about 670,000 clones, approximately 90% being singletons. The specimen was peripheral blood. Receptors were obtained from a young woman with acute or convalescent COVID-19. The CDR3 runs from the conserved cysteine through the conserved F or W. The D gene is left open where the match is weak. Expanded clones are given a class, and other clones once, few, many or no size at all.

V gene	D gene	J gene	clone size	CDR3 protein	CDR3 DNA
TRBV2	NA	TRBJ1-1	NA	CASSVEDFTEAFF	TGTGCCAGCAGTGTCGAGGATTTCACTGAAGCTTTCTTT
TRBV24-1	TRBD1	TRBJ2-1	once	CATSEFGTGGLYNEQFF	TGTGCCACCAGTGAGTTCGGGACAGGGGGTCTCTACAATGAGCAGTTCTTC
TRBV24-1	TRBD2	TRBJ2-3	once	CATSDPARGSGGAIADTQYF	TGTGCCACCAGTGACCCCGCCCGTGGTAGCGGGGGGGCCATAGCAGATACGCAGTATTTT
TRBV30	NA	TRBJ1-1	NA	CAWTPPGRGEAFF	TGTGCCTGGACTCCCCCAGGGAGGGGTGAAGCTTTCTTT
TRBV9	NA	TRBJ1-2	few	CASRNGGLDYGYTF	TGTGCCAGCAGAAATGGGGGGTTGGACTATGGCTACACCTTC
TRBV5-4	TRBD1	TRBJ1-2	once	CASSLTGAGYGYTF	TGTGCCAGCAGCCTGACAGGGGCGGGCTATGGCTACACCTTC
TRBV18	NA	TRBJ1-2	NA	CASSRDGSYGYTF	TGTGCCAGCTCGCGGGACGGATCTTATGGCTACACCTTC
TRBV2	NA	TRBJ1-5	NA	CASSPTFNQPQHF	TGTGCCAGCAGTCCGACTTTCAATCAGCCCCAGCATTTT
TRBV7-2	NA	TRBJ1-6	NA	CASSLELRAGRSSLHF	TGTGCCAGCAGCTTAGAGCTGAGAGCGGGAAGATCATCCCTCCACTTT
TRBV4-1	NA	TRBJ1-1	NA	CASSQIAEAAFF	TGCGCCAGCAGCCAAATAGCTGAGGCAGCTTTCTTT